The entry below describes one T cell receptor (beta chain). The sample comes from a study of T cell changes during pregnancy in multiple sclerosis. Here immunoSEQ multiplex PCR was the method, and the copy in TCRdb shows in-frame clones only, minus some. The table includes approximately 100,000 clones, about 91% detected once. Germline V gene data show CDR1 as MDHEN and CDR2 as SYDVKM. V dropped 2 bases and J dropped 1; count of bases not matched to a gene: 0. The CDR3 contains 14 residues. The clonotype was recovered from a female donor with multiple sclerosis, enrolled in a pregnancy study. The V call is TRBV28, the J call TRBJ2-3; 7 nucleotides agree with TRBD2. The sample consisted of peripheral blood, taken in the second trimester of pregnancy. The CDR3, as DNA: TGTGCCAGCAGTTTAGCGGGAGGCACAGATACGCAGTATTTT. Translation: CASSLAGGTDTQYF.